Following are 28 T cell receptor beta chains from one sample sequenced in a study of fetal regulatory T cell absence and autoimmunity. Using immunoSEQ multiplex PCR, the repertoire was profiled, and TCRdb retains in-frame clones only, with some absent. Of about 95,000 clones in the sample, approximately 75% were seen once. Sequencing input: pancreas tissue. The source is a male donor with IPEX syndrome.

This rearrangement joins TRBV5-6 to TRBJ2-5; D assignment may be TRBD1 or TRBD2 (5 bases each). This CDR3 has 12 residues. The germline gives CDR1 SGHDT, CDR2 YYEEEE. Trimming pared 3 bases from V and 5 bases from J, leaving 8 bases between. CDR3 sequence: CASSSGTETQYF. The CDR3 DNA reads as TGTGCCAGCAGCTCCGGGACGGAGACCCAGTACTTC. The entire variable domain, with the rest obtained from reference TRBV5-6 and TRBJ2-5, is as follows: DAGVTQSPTHLIKTRGQQVTLRCSPKSGHDTVSWYQQALGQGPQFIFQYYEEEERQRGNFPDRFSGHQFPNYSSELNVNALLLGDSALYLCASSSGTETQYFGPGTRLLVL.

The table lists this clone with a count of one. The rearrangement links TRBV6-5 to TRBJ1-1, with 9 bases lining up with TRBD1. The V gene end was trimmed by 5 bases and the J gene end by 5 bases; junction bases not matched to a gene: 9. CDR1 is MNHEY and CDR2 is SVGAGI in the germline V gene. There are 15 residues in the CDR3. The CDR3 is CASSNGGQGRTEAFF. As DNA, the CDR3 is TGTGCCAGCAGTAACGGGGGACAGGGAAGGACTGAAGCTTTCTTT.

This clone was observed a handful of times. The chain employs TRBV7-9 and TRBJ2-2; D is undetermined. V gave up 8 bases and J gave up 9 bases, with 10 bases separating them. The CDR3 has 11 amino acids. Germline V gene data show CDR1 as SEHNR and CDR2 as FQNEAQ (reference sequence). Here the CDR3 reads CASRVKRELFF. The CDR3 DNA reads TGTGCCAGCCGAGTGAAGCGGGAGCTGTTTTTT.

The rearrangement uses TRBV7-2 and TRBJ2-1; D gene ambiguous. The germline CDR1 and CDR2 sequences are SGHTA and FQGNSA. The CDR3 loop spans 16 amino acids. The V and J ends lost 0 bases and 0 bases respectively, with 9 bases between them. As DNA, the CDR3 is TGTGCCAGCAGCTTAGCGCCCCGGAGCTCCTACAATGAGCAGTTCTTC. Translating it yields CASSLAPRSSYNEQFF.

The V gene is TRBV5-1, the J gene TRBJ2-2; 11 nucleotides match TRBD1. This CDR3 region has 15 residues. Germline trimming cut 4 bases from V and 4 bases from J; bases unmatched to any gene: 3. CDR1 is SGHRS, CDR2 YFSETQ, per germline. The CDR3 protein is CASSPDRGLTGELFF. In nucleotides, the CDR3 is TGCGCCAGCAGCCCGGACAGGGGGCTCACCGGGGAGCTGTTTTTT.

This clone was counted once. The V call is TRBV7-4, the J call TRBJ1-1; the D is unclear. Germline values: CDR1 SGHVT, CDR2 SQSDAQ. V lost 4 bases to trimming and J lost 0 bases, with 21 bases between them. The CDR3 has 18 amino acids. The CDR3: CASSSSGHLALMNTEAFF. The CDR3 nucleotides read TGTGCCAGCAGCTCCTCCGGCCACCTCGCCCTAATGAACACTGAAGCTTTCTTT. The full variable domain, completed using reference TRBV7-4 and TRBJ1-1, is GAGVSQSPRYKVAKRGRDVALRCDSISGHVTLYWYRQTLGQGSEVLTYSQSDAQRDKSGRPSGRFSAERPERSVSTLKIQRTEQGDSAVYLCASSSSGHLALMNTEAFFGQGTRLTVV.

The genes are TRBV30 and TRBJ2-1; TRBD1 agrees at 9 bases. The CDR3 is 17 residues long. V dropped 0 bases and J dropped 6; count of bases not matched to a gene: 12. Germline assignment: CDR1 GTSNPN and CDR2 SVGIG (reference sequence). Here the CDR3 reads CAWSVLYRGQVGNEQFF. The CDR3 bases are TGTGCCTGGAGTGTACTTTACAGGGGGCAAGTAGGCAATGAGCAGTTCTTC. Full variable domain (rest looked up from reference TRBV30 and TRBJ2-1): SQTIHQWPATLVQPVGSPLSLECTVEGTSNPNLYWYRQAAGRGLQLLFYSVGIGQISSEVPQNLSASRPQDRQFILSSKKLLLSDSGFYLCAWSVLYRGQVGNEQFFGPGTRLTVL.

CDR3: CASSQGHVTNYGYTF. The CDR3 nucleotides read TGCGCCAGCAGCCAAGGACACGTGACAAACTATGGCTACACCTTC. The chain links TRBV4-1 to TRBJ1-2; D gene unclear. Germline values: CDR1 MGHRA, CDR2 YSYEKL. This CDR3 is 15 amino acids long. Trimming took off 1 base at V and 2 bases at J, with 11 bases between the two ends.

This CDR3 is CASWTGGYNSPLHF. DNA for the CDR3: TGTGCCAGCTGGACAGGGGGCTATAATTCACCCCTCCACTTT. The chain combines TRBV18 with TRBJ1-6; 10 bases agree with TRBD1. CDR1 is KGHSH, CDR2 LQKENI, per germline. CDR3 length equals 14 residues. J gave up 3 bases and V 7 bases, and 0 bases lay outside the gene matches.

V gene TRBV6-5 combines with J gene TRBJ1-4; TRBD1 is a possible D gene (6 bases). The germline gives CDR1 MNHEY, CDR2 SVGAGI. The germline V and J ends were trimmed by 7 bases and 8 bases, with 14 bases remaining between them. This CDR3 has 13 residues. The CDR3: CASKGGGNEKLFF. The CDR3 DNA reads as TGTGCCAGCAAGGGGGGGGGCAACGAAAAACTGTTTTTT.

The V and J genes are TRBV10-3 and TRBJ2-1; tentatively, D is TRBD2 (5 bases). This CDR3 region has 10 residues. The germline V and J ends were trimmed by 8 bases and 6 bases, with 5 bases remaining between them. Germline V CDR1 and CDR2: ENHRY, SYGVKD. This CDR3 reads CAIGGNEQFF. CDR3 DNA sequence: TGTGCCATCGGAGGCAATGAGCAGTTCTTC.

The chain is built from TRBV7-2 and TRBJ2-3; 7 positions match TRBD2. Germline assignment: CDR1 SGHTA and CDR2 FQGNSA. This CDR3 spans 17 amino acids. V was clipped by 5 bases and J by 2 bases; unmatched bases: 13. This CDR3 reads CASSRGRGISYTDTQYF. CDR3 bases: TGTGCCAGCAGCCGTGGGCGGGGGATCTCGTACACAGATACGCAGTATTTT.

The CDR3 sequence is CASSQGPLSNTEAFF. DNA for the CDR3: TGCGCCAGCAGCCAAGGCCCCCTTTCGAACACTGAAGCTTTCTTT. The rearrangement joins TRBV4-1 to TRBJ1-1; the D is unclear. Germline lookup yields CDR1 MGHRA and CDR2 YSYEKL. V dropped 1 base and J dropped 1 base, with 10 bases sitting between them. The length of the CDR3 is 15 residues.

By sample fraction, this clone is medium-sized (0.01 to 0.1%). The chain joins TRBV6-1 to TRBJ1-4; D unresolved. The CDR3 spans 13 residues. Trimming shortened V by 5 bases and J by 4 bases, and 8 bases separated the two germline ends. Germline values: CDR1 MNHNS, CDR2 SASEGT. The CDR3 reads CASSNSFNEKLFF. The CDR3 DNA is TGTGCCAGCAGTAACAGTTTTAATGAAAAACTGTTTTTT.

The rearrangement links TRBV13 to TRBJ2-2; no clear D. V lost 2 bases to trimming and J lost 6 bases, with 13 bases between them. The CDR3 loop spans 15 amino acids. CDR1 and CDR2 (germline): PRHDT, FYEKMQ (reference sequence). Here the CDR3 DNA reads TGTGCCAGCAGCTTACTAACATCACGGGCCGGGGAGCTGTTTTTT. It yields the protein CASSLLTSRAGELFF.

The rearrangement joins TRBV21-1 to TRBJ2-5; the table's D call of TRBD2 was not tested on the DNA. TRBV21-1 is listed as a pseudogene. The length of the CDR3 is 16 residues. The CDR3 reads CASSTPSGRARETQYF. The CDR3 nucleotides read TGTGCCAGCAGCACCCCTAGCGGGAGGGCCCGGGAGACCCAGTACTTC.

This clone was observed a handful of times. The chain couples TRBV6-5 to TRBJ1-2, with D unclear. Between the trimmed V and J ends, which lost 2 bases and 0 bases, there was a span of 4 bases. Germline loops: CDR1 MNHEY, CDR2 SVGAGI. CDR3 length equals 13 residues. This CDR3 reads CASSYGANYGYTF. The DNA of the CDR3 is TGTGCCAGCAGTTACGGGGCTAACTATGGCTACACCTTC.

The chain links TRBV5-1 to TRBJ2-3; TRBD2 agrees at 8 bases. The trim removed 4 bases at V and 5 bases at J, leaving 12 bases unmatched. The CDR3 loop spans 16 amino acids. Germline V gene data show CDR1 as SGHRS and CDR2 as YFSETQ. CDR3 coding DNA: TGCGCCAGCAGCCCCTTTGCCGGGGGGGGTGGAGATACGCAGTATTTT. Translated, it gives CASSPFAGGGGDTQYF.

This chain connects TRBV10-2 to TRBJ2-6; TRBD1 aligns across 7 bases. Losses at the gene ends were 0 bases for V and 3 bases for J; bases not matched to a gene: 11. The CDR3 totals 19 residues. Germline V gives CDR1 WSHSY, CDR2 SAAADI. CDR3 protein: CASSESETGNRGGANVLTF. The CDR3 coding sequence is TGCGCCAGCAGTGAGTCGGAGACAGGGAATCGGGGTGGGGCCAACGTCCTGACTTTC.

In this sample, this clone turned up a few times. J is TRBJ2-2 and V is TRBV30, with a weak D call TRBD1 (5 bases). Between the trimmed V and J ends, which lost 0 bases and 6 bases, there was a span of 8 bases. This CDR3 has 13 amino acids. Looked up from germline, CDR1 is GTSNPN and CDR2 is SVGIG (reference sequence). CDR3 sequence: CAWSVRRAGELFF. The CDR3 DNA sequence: TGTGCCTGGAGTGTACGCAGGGCCGGGGAGCTGTTTTTT. Using reference TRBV30 and TRBJ2-2 for the parts outside the CDR3, the full variable domain is SQTIHQWPATLVQPVGSPLSLECTVEGTSNPNLYWYRQAAGRGLQLLFYSVGIGQISSEVPQNLSASRPQDRQFILSSKKLLLSDSGFYLCAWSVRRAGELFFGEGSRLTVL.

This chain connects TRBV15 to TRBJ1-2; 9 bases map to TRBD1. CDR3 length equals 13 residues. The ends lost 1 base at V and 8 bases at J; junction bases unmatched: 2. The germline gives CDR1 LNHNV, CDR2 YYDKDF (reference sequence). The CDR3 here is CATSRGGTGGYTF. The CDR3 nucleotides read TGTGCCACCAGCAGAGGGGGGACAGGGGGCTACACCTTC.

The sample holds a few counts of this clone. The genes are TRBV7-2 and TRBJ2-1; D might be TRBD2 (5 bases). This CDR3 is built from 15 residues. Trimming took 0 bases from V and 9 from J, leaving 15 bases between them. The germline V gene encodes CDR1 SGHTA and CDR2 FQGNSA. CDR3 protein: CASSLALGDGREQFF. The CDR3 region has the DNA TGTGCCAGCAGCTTAGCGCTGGGAGACGGGCGTGAGCAGTTCTTC.

The chain combines TRBV6-6 with TRBJ1-3; TRBD1 might be the D (6 bases). Germline-derived CDR1 and CDR2 are MNHNY and SVGAGI (reference sequence). This CDR3 is 14 amino acids long. Between the trimmed V and J ends, which lost 10 bases and 0 bases, there was a span of 13 bases. CDR3 amino acids: CAIQDSYSGNTIYF. For the CDR3, the DNA is TGTGCCATCCAGGACAGTTACTCTGGAAACACCATATATTTT.

CDR3 loop: CASSSLAGSTDTQYF. The CDR3 nucleotides read TGTGCCAGCAGCTCCCTAGCGGGAAGCACAGATACGCAGTATTTT. This chain connects TRBV5-4 to TRBJ2-3; TRBD2 agrees at 9 bases. The V gene's germline CDR1 is SGHNT and CDR2 YYREEE (reference sequence). The CDR3 is 15 residues long. V trimming: 3 bases; J trimming: 0 bases; junction bases outside the gene matches: 2. The variable domain in full, completed from reference TRBV5-4 and TRBJ2-3, reads ETGVTQSPTHLIKTRGQQVTLRCSSQSGHNTVSWYQQALGQGPQFIFQYYREEENGRGNFPPRFSGLQFPNYSSELNVNALELDDSALYLCASSSLAGSTDTQYFGPGTRLTVL.

The chain has TRBV29-1 and TRBJ2-3, with D maybe TRBD2 (6 bases). This CDR3 spans 13 amino acids. Germline-derived CDR1 and CDR2 are SQVTM and ANQGSEA. V gave up 3 bases and J gave up 1 base, with 8 bases separating them. This chain's CDR3 is CSVESGGTDTQYF. For the CDR3, the DNA is TGCAGCGTTGAGTCGGGGGGCACAGATACGCAGTATTTT.

This chain uses TRBV27 with TRBJ2-2, with TRBD2 matching over 8 bases. The CDR3 totals 17 residues. Germline CDR1 MNHEY, CDR2 SMNVEV (reference sequence). V trimming: 3 bases; J trimming: 5 bases; junction bases outside the gene matches: 11. Here the CDR3 reads CASSFLLSGRKTGELFF. The CDR3 coding sequence is TGTGCCAGCAGTTTCCTCCTCAGCGGGAGAAAGACCGGGGAGCTGTTTTTT.

The V call is TRBV2, the J call TRBJ2-4, with 9 positions matching TRBD2. CDR1 SNHLY and CDR2 FYNNEI come from the germline V gene. Trimming removed 0 bases from V and 8 bases from J; junction bases left unmatched: 5. This CDR3 has 15 residues. DNA of the CDR3: TGTGCCAGCAGTGAAGCCATGGCGGGGGGGCACATTCAGTACTTC. Its protein product is CASSEAMAGGHIQYF.

The CDR3 DNA is TGTGCCAGTAGTATCCGGGACAGTTTCACAGATACGCAGTATTTT. Translation: CASSIRDSFTDTQYF. This chain connects TRBV19 to TRBJ2-3; 7 bases line up with TRBD1. This CDR3 spans 15 amino acids. The germline V gene has CDR1 LNHDA and CDR2 SQIVND (reference sequence). Germline trimming cut 3 bases from V and 2 bases from J; bases unmatched to any gene: 5. Full variable domain (remainder filled in from reference TRBV19 and TRBJ2-3): DGGITQSPKYLFRKEGQNVTLSCEQNLNHDAMYWYRQDPGQGLRLIYYSQIVNDFQKGDIAEGYSVSREKKESFPLTVTSAQKNPTAFYLCASSIRDSFTDTQYFGPGTRLTVL.